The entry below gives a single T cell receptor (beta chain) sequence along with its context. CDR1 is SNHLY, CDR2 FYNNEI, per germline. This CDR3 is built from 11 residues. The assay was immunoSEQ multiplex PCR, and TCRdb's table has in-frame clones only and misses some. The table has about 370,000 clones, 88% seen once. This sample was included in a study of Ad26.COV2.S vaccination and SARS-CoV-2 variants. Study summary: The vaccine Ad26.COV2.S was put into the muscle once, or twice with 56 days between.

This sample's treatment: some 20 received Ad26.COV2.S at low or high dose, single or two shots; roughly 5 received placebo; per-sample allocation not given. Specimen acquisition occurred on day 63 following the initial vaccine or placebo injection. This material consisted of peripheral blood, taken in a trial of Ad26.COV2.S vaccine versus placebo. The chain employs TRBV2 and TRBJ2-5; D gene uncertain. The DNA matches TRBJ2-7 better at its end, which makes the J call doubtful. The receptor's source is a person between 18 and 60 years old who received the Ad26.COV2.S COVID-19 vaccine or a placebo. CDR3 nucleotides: TGTGCCAGCAGTGAAGGCCACGAGCAGTACTTC. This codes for CASSEGHEQYF.